These 26 T cell receptor beta chains were all obtained from the same sample, sequenced in a study of tumor-infiltrating lymphocytes in primary liver carcinoma. TCR beta cDNA was reverse-transcribed from about 500 ng of total RNA. The reaction used a constant-region primer and ProtoScript II reverse transcriptase. ARM-PCR was slightly modified, and three nested multiplex PCR rounds with it gave rise to the TCR beta libraries. Rounds one and two of PCR, each of about 10 cycles, were primed with TRBV1-TRBV30 forward primers and a C-beta reverse primer. TCRdb re-called the multiplex PCR reads with MiXCR, one entry per CDR3 protein. The data hold around 120,000 distinct CDR3 sequences, with around 70% observed a single time. Total RNA and DNA came together from roughly 20-30 mg of bulk tissue without cell sorting. The specimen was tumor-adjacent normal liver tissue. The receptors were gathered from a woman aged 55-75 years with primary liver carcinoma and hepatitis B virus infection.

This clonotype has a count of ten or more. The rearrangement links TRBV7-9 to TRBJ2-7; 7 bases align to TRBD1. V gave up 4 bases and J gave up 5 bases; unmatched junction bases: 17. This CDR3 comprises 17 residues. Germline V gene sequence: CDR1 SEHNR, CDR2 FQNEAQ (reference sequence). The CDR3 sequence: CASSSPRGTGEHHEQYF. The CDR3 nucleotides read TGTGCCAGCAGCTCCCCCAGGGGTACAGGGGAACACCACGAGCAGTACTTC.

As for this clonotype: One junction end disagrees with the germline gene, perhaps due to a read error. The gene calls are TRBV7-9 and TRBJ2-7, with 7 positions matching TRBD1. The CDR3 length is 17 residues. Germline CDR1 reads SEHNR; CDR2 reads FQNEAQ (reference sequence). CDR3 coding DNA: TGTGCCAACAGCTCCCCTTTGAGGGGACAGAGCTCCTACGAGCAGTACTTC. It is translated as CANSSPLRGQSSYEQYF.

To note about this clonotype: A much larger clone differs by one base, so this may be a read error. The genes are TRBV28 and TRBJ2-3; D call uncertain. The CDR3 runs to 12 residues. Germline loops: CDR1 MDHEN, CDR2 SYDVKM. The CDR3 DNA reads as TGTGTCAGCAGTTTTGGCGCGGATACGCAGTATTTT. It codes for CVSSFGADTQYF.

Of note for this clonotype: Since no conserved phenylalanine or tryptophan closes the CDR3, a read error is the likely cause. No DNA is shown, since the ends of the CDR3 on it are uncertain; the CDR3 is the one TCRdb lists. The gene calls are TRBV4-2 and TRBJ1-1; the table's TRBD1 call for D was not verified on the DNA. The CDR3 region is 14 residues in length, termini included. CDR1 and CDR2 from the germline V gene are LGHNA and YNFKEQ. The chain's CDR3 is CVSSHTGSDTEAVS.

J is TRBJ1-6 and V is TRBV6-1; D remains unclear. The germline V and J ends were trimmed by 10 bases and 10 bases, with 20 bases remaining between them. The CDR3 covers 14 residues. CDR1 and CDR2 from the germline V gene are MNHNS and SASEGT. The CDR3 loop is CANSPTVEGSPLHF. The CDR3 nucleotides are TGTGCCAACAGCCCAACAGTGGAAGGATCACCCCTCCACTTT.

This sequence joins TRBV7-6 and TRBJ2-2; a weak D match, TRBD1 (5 bases). V was pared by 5 bases and J by 1 base, with 8 bases between. CDR1 and CDR2 from the germline V gene are SGHVS and FNYEAQ. This CDR3 spans 14 amino acids. CDR3 coding DNA: TGTGCCAGCAGCCGGACATGGAACACCGGGGAGCTGTTTTTT. Residues: CASSRTWNTGELFF.

This clonotype was recorded a few times. Possible read error: a much larger clone is one base away. The chain is built from TRBV5-1 and TRBJ2-2; D call uncertain. The CDR3 runs to 12 residues. Germline CDR1 is SGHRS and CDR2 is YFSETQ. CDR3 DNA: TGCGTCAGCAACGGAGTAGGCGGGGAGCTGTTTTTT. Protein product: CVSNGVGGELFF.

The V gene is TRBV4-1, the J gene TRBJ1-4; 9 nucleotides line up with TRBD1. The CDR3 spans 17 residues. The ends lost 0 bases at V and 7 bases at J; junction bases unmatched: 9. Germline V gene sequence: CDR1 MGHRA, CDR2 YSYEKL. The CDR3 nucleotides are TGCGCCAGCAGCCAAGAAGGAAACGGGACAGGGAGTGAAAAACTGTTTTTT. It translates to CASSQEGNGTGSEKLFF.

In this sample, this clonotype turned up once. CDR3 sequence reads: CASIPQGGAVDSYNEQFF. The CDR3 nucleotides read TGTGCCAGCATCCCCCAAGGGGGAGCCGTAGACTCCTACAATGAGCAGTTCTTC. The chain couples TRBV6-1 to TRBJ2-1, with D perhaps matching TRBD1 (6 bases). Germline CDR1 reads MNHNS; CDR2 reads SASEGT. CDR3 size: 18 residues. The V and J ends lost 7 bases and 0 bases respectively, with 22 bases between them.

This clonotype was counted ten times or more. V usage is TRBV7-8 and J usage is TRBJ1-3; tentative D call: TRBD1 (5 bases). The V end lost 3 bases, the J end lost 6 bases, and 12 bases lay between the germline ends. This CDR3 is 14 amino acids long. Germline V gene sequence: CDR1 SGHVS, CDR2 FQNEAQ. This CDR3 is CASSLGPGLNTIYF. Written as DNA, the CDR3 is TGTGCCAGCAGCTTGGGGCCAGGTTTAAACACCATATATTTT.

Of note for this clonotype: One end of the junction is discordant with germline, which a read error may explain. This chain joins TRBV11-2 and TRBJ2-7; D uncertain. The CDR3 has 12 amino acids. CDR1 SGHAT and CDR2 FQNNGV come from the germline V gene. CDR3 sequence reads: CASSNPLYERCF. The DNA for the CDR3 is TGTGCCAGCAGCAACCCCCTATACGAGCGCTGCTTC.

A note on this clonotype: Because the CDR3 is missing its conserved closing phenylalanine or tryptophan, this is likely a read error. V gene TRBV30 combines with J gene TRBJ2-7; D could derive from TRBD1 or TRBD2 (5 bases each). This CDR3 is built from 16 residues. V was clipped by 5 bases and J by 0 bases, with 20 bases between them. CDR1 and CDR2 (germline): GTSNPN, SVGIG (reference sequence). CDR3: CAWGPLGASSSYEQYL. The CDR3 nucleotides read TGTGCCTGGGGTCCATTAGGGGCTAGCAGCTCCTACGAGCAGTACTTA.

The J gene is TRBJ2-3, the V gene TRBV29-1; D is possibly TRBD2 (7 bases). CDR3 length: 14 residues. Between the trimmed V and J ends, which lost 7 bases and 8 bases, there was a span of 22 bases. Germline loops: CDR1 SQVTM, CDR2 ANQGSEA. The CDR3 region is CSAHLGGRVVTQYF. The CDR3 DNA sequence: TGCAGCGCCCACCTCGGGGGGCGCGTAGTTACGCAGTATTTT.

Worth noting for this clonotype: This sequence may be a read error, since a much larger clone differs from it by one base. DNA of the CDR3: TGTGCCAGCAGCTCTGGGAGGGTCCAAGAGGCCCAGTACTTC. Protein product: CASSSGRVQEAQYF. The chain recombines TRBV13 with TRBJ2-5; TRBD2 matches at 7 bases. The CDR3 sequence is 14 residues long. Germline lookup yields CDR1 PRHDT and CDR2 FYEKMQ (reference sequence).

This clonotype was seen many times. The CDR3 DNA reads TGTGCCAGCAGTTCGGGACTAGCGGGAAGTATCGAGCAGTACTTC. Protein sequence: CASSSGLAGSIEQYF. The chain couples TRBV12-3 or TRBV12-4 to TRBJ2-7; 13 bases map to TRBD2. The CDR3 is 15 residues long. V gave up 4 bases and J gave up 6 bases; unmatched junction bases: 6.

In the case of this clonotype: It may be a read error: a sequence one base away is much more abundant. The rearrangement uses TRBV7-9 and TRBJ1-3; possibly TRBD1 for D (5 bases). Germline loops: CDR1 SEHNR, CDR2 FQNEAQ (reference sequence). This CDR3 is 17 amino acids long. CDR3 sequence (DNA): TGTGTCAGCAGCCCTGGTGGGGGGACCTACCGAGGAAACACCATATATTTT. It codes for CVSSPGGGTYRGNTIYF. The full variable domain, rest sourced from reference TRBV7-9 and TRBJ1-3, is DTGVSQNPRHKITKRGQNVTFRCDPISEHNRLYWYRQTLGQGPEFLTYFQNEAQLEKSRLLSDRFSAERPKGSFSTLEIQRTEQGDSAMYLCVSSPGGGTYRGNTIYFGEGSWLTVV.

The V call is TRBV29-1, the J call TRBJ1-1; the D gene is possibly TRBD1 (6 bases). The CDR3 is made up of 12 amino acids. Germline-derived CDR1 and CDR2 are SQVTM and ANQGSEA. The CDR3 protein is CRAGQKGTEAFF. In nucleotides, the CDR3 is TGCAGGGCCGGACAGAAGGGCACTGAAGCTTTCTTT.

Details on this clonotype: This may arise from a read error, as a much more abundant clone is one base away. The chain employs TRBV6-6 and TRBJ1-4; maybe TRBD1 (5 bases). The germline V gene has CDR1 MNHNY and CDR2 SVGAGI (reference sequence). The CDR3 spans 12 residues. The CDR3 protein is CASSYPGEKPFF. CDR3 coding DNA: TGTGCCAGCAGTTACCCGGGGGAAAAACCGTTTTTT.

The chain is built from TRBV30 and TRBJ1-2, with TRBD1 identical over 7 bases. CDR1 is GTSNPN, CDR2 SVGIG, per germline (reference sequence). The CDR3 is 15 amino acids. J lost 4 bases, V lost 4 bases, and 12 bases had no gene match. CDR3 amino acids: CAWKPGQHRGYGYTF. Here the CDR3 DNA reads TGTGCCTGGAAGCCCGGACAGCACAGGGGCTATGGCTACACCTTC.

This clonotype was detected only a few times. The J gene is TRBJ1-5, the V gene TRBV28; TRBD1 aligns across 8 bases. This CDR3 has 14 residues. The J segment lost 2 bases and the V segment lost 3 bases, leaving 0 bases of the junction unmatched. Germline assignment: CDR1 MDHEN and CDR2 SYDVKM. This CDR3 is CASSLDRGNQPQHF. As DNA, the CDR3 is TGTGCCAGCAGTTTGGACAGGGGCAATCAGCCCCAGCATTTT.

Of note for this clonotype: One junction end does not reproduce the germline sequence, and a read error may be involved. This sequence joins TRBV11-2 and TRBJ1-1, with D hard to call. Germline assignment: CDR1 SGHAT and CDR2 FQNNGV. CDR3 length equals 12 residues. CDR3 nucleotides: TGTGCCAGCAGCCAATGGGCGACTGAAGCTCTCTTT. The encoded protein is CASSQWATEALF.

This clonotype has only a few counts. Just one base apart from a much larger clone, this may be a read error. The chain is built from TRBV12-3 or TRBV12-4 and TRBJ2-7; perhaps TRBD2 as D (6 bases). This CDR3 region has 14 residues. CDR3 loop: CASTRGTGLYERYF. Here the CDR3 DNA reads TGTGCCAGCACCCGGGGGACGGGCCTGTACGAGCGGTACTTC.

Regarding this clonotype: A much larger clone is a single base away; this may be a read error. The chain recombines TRBV5-1 with TRBJ1-6; D may be TRBD1 (6 bases). The V gene's germline CDR1 is SGHRS and CDR2 YFSETQ. This CDR3 comprises 16 residues. The CDR3 here is CVSSTGRGTYNSPLHF. The CDR3 DNA reads TGCGTCAGCAGCACCGGTAGGGGGACTTATAATTCACCCCTCCACTTT.

With respect to this clonotype: A read error is likely, as this CDR3 ends without the conserved phenylalanine or tryptophan. This chain uses TRBV11-2 with TRBJ2-7, with 7 bases lining up with TRBD1. Germline CDR1 reads SGHAT; CDR2 reads FQNNGV. The CDR3 extends over 14 amino acids. CDR3 DNA: TGTGCTAGCAGCAGAACAGGGGATAGCTGCGAGCAGTACTAC. Translation: CASSRTGDSCEQYY.

The chain is built from TRBV11-2 and TRBJ1-2; D possibly corresponds to TRBD1 (5 bases). Germline values: CDR1 SGHAT, CDR2 FQNNGV. There are 13 residues in the CDR3. The CDR3, as DNA: TGTGTCAGTACCGACAGCTTTAACTATGGCTACACCTTC. This translates into CVSTDSFNYGYTF.

Note on this clonotype: Its ends do not fully match the called genes, so a read error is possible. J is TRBJ2-1 and V is TRBV29-1; D uncertain. The CDR3 is made up of 12 amino acids. Germline CDR1 is SQVTM and CDR2 is ANQGSEA. In DNA form, the CDR3 reads TGCAGCGTTGACAGGTCGAACAATGAGCAGTTTTTC. Protein: CSVDRSNNEQFF.